Listed here are 18 T cell receptor beta chains from one sample, sequenced in a study of shared clonotypes between healthy human individuals. Here immunoSEQ multiplex PCR was the method, and the copy in TCRdb shows in-frame clones only, minus some. The sample lists fewer than 400,000 clones; less than 85% were seen once. The sample was memory CD4+ T cells sorted from blood. Subset reported: CD45RA-negative fraction. These receptors were taken from a man aged 25-45 years in good health.

The genes are TRBV2 and TRBJ2-3; 9 bases line up with TRBD2. This CDR3 spans 16 amino acids. V lost 7 bases, J lost 5 bases, and 13 bases stayed unmatched. From germline, CDR1 is SNHLY and CDR2 FYNNEI. CDR3 coding DNA: TGTGCCAGCATGGGCGGGAGGGGGACCACAATAGATACGCAGTATTTT. Its translation: CASMGGRGTTIDTQYF.

The V and J genes are TRBV19 and TRBJ2-2; tentative D call: TRBD1 (6 bases). This CDR3 comprises 18 residues. Germline V gene lookup returns CDR1 LNHDA and CDR2 SQIVND (reference sequence). The ends were cut back, 6 bases at V and 2 bases at J, with 22 bases in the middle. Written as DNA, the CDR3 is TGTGCCAGTAGAACAGTATATGGGGTCAGGGGAAACACCGGGGAGCTGTTTTTT. Residues: CASRTVYGVRGNTGELFF.

The chain couples TRBV7-9 to TRBJ2-3, with 11 bases matching TRBD2. With V trimmed by 4 bases and J by 4 bases, 4 bases remained unmatched. The CDR3 is made up of 15 amino acids. Germline assignment: CDR1 SEHNR and CDR2 FQNEAQ (reference sequence). DNA of the CDR3: TGTGCCAGCAGCTACGCGACTAGCGGGGCAGATACGCAGTATTTT. Translating gives CASSYATSGADTQYF.

This rearrangement joins TRBV2 to TRBJ2-1; perhaps D is TRBD1 or TRBD2 (6 bases each). This CDR3 comprises 15 residues. V was trimmed by 10 bases and J by 2 bases, leaving 18 bases between them. Looked up from germline, CDR1 is SNHLY and CDR2 is FYNNEI. CDR3 bases: TGTGCCACCACCGGGGGCGGAAACACCTACAATGAGCAGTTCTTC. This gives the protein CATTGGGNTYNEQFF.

The chain carries TRBV9 and TRBJ2-2; possible D gene TRBD2, 6 bases. The V and J ends lost 5 bases and 5 bases respectively, with 10 bases between them. The germline gives CDR1 SGDLS, CDR2 YYNGEE. The CDR3 length is 13 residues. The CDR3: CASSLGGTGELFF. The CDR3 DNA reads as TGTGCCAGCAGTCTCGGAGGGACCGGGGAGCTGTTTTTT.

V usage is TRBV5-1 and J usage is TRBJ2-1; TRBD2 might be the D (5 bases). This CDR3 is built from 15 residues. CDR1 and CDR2 (germline): SGHRS, YFSETQ. The V gene lost 0 bases and the J gene lost 8 bases, with 15 bases spanning the gap. The CDR3 region is CASSLGTGLADEQFF. The CDR3 DNA reads TGCGCCAGCAGCTTGGGGACTGGATTGGCTGATGAGCAGTTCTTC.

The J gene is TRBJ1-5, the V gene TRBV6-5; D is ambiguous. V was shortened by 6 bases and J by 5 bases, with 17 bases between the two germline ends. Germline CDR1 and CDR2: MNHEY and SVGAGI. The CDR3 sequence is 15 residues long. CDR3 DNA: TGTGCCAGCAGCCAAACGGCAGTCCCTCATCAGCCCCAGCATTTT. Its protein is CASSQTAVPHQPQHF.

The rearrangement joins TRBV6-1 to TRBJ1-1; weak D call: TRBD1 (5 bases). Germline-derived CDR1 and CDR2 are MNHNS and SASEGT. CDR3 length: 15 amino acids. V shed 6 bases and J shed 1 base, with 15 bases lying between them. The CDR3 spells CASRVQTAGNTEAFF. The CDR3 DNA follows: TGTGCCAGCAGGGTCCAGACAGCCGGGAACACTGAAGCTTTCTTT.

The chain links TRBV9 to TRBJ1-4; D is undetermined. The V end lost 0 bases, the J end lost 7 bases, and 16 bases lay between the germline ends. CDR3 size: 16 residues. Germline-derived CDR1 and CDR2 are SGDLS and YYNGEE. The CDR3 region is CASSVADRGMTEKLFF. The CDR3 region has the DNA TGTGCCAGCAGCGTAGCTGATCGAGGGATGACTGAAAAACTGTTTTTT.

The chain has TRBV5-4 and TRBJ1-4; D is ambiguous. CDR1 SGHNT and CDR2 YYREEE come from the germline V gene (reference sequence). V lost 0 bases to trimming and J lost 8 bases, with 17 bases between them. The CDR3 length is 16 residues. This chain's CDR3 is CASSLGGLFIDEKLFF. CDR3 nucleotides: TGTGCCAGCAGCTTGGGAGGACTTTTCATAGACGAAAAACTGTTTTTT.

The chain is built from TRBV5-1 and TRBJ1-1; a weak D match, TRBD1 (5 bases). Looked up from germline, CDR1 is SGHRS and CDR2 is YFSETQ. The V end was cut by 6 bases, the J end by 1 base, with 10 bases between. CDR3 length: 13 residues. CDR3 nucleotide sequence: TGCGCCAGCAACATAGACAGGAACACTGAAGCTTTCTTT. Amino acid sequence: CASNIDRNTEAFF. Variable domain in full (rest from reference TRBV5-1 and TRBJ1-1): KAGVTQTPRYLIKTRGQQVTLSCSPISGHRSVSWYQQTPGQGLQFLFEYFSETQRNKGNFPGRFSGRQFSNSRSEMNVSTLELGDSALYLCASNIDRNTEAFFGQGTRLTVV.

This clone has a single count. V is TRBV2 and J is TRBJ1-1, with D possibly TRBD1 on 6 matching bases. This CDR3 has 15 amino acids. The V gene lost 1 base and the J gene lost 7 bases, with 16 bases spanning the gap. Germline V gene sequence: CDR1 SNHLY, CDR2 FYNNEI. The DNA of the CDR3 is TGTGCCAGCAGTGAAGACGGGGTTGGGGGCTATGAAGCTTTCTTT. This gives the protein CASSEDGVGGYEAFF. The entire variable domain, with the rest obtained from reference TRBV2 and TRBJ1-1, is as follows: EPEVTQTPSHQVTQMGQEVILRCVPISNHLYFYWYRQILGQKVEFLVSFYNNEISEKSEIFDDQFSVERPDGSNFTLKIRSTKLEDSAMYFCASSEDGVGGYEAFFGQGTRLTVV.

This clone has a handful of counts. The CDR3: CAWSPRTGTSNQPQHF. CDR3 DNA sequence: TGTGCCTGGAGTCCCAGGACTGGCACCAGCAATCAGCCCCAGCATTTT. The chain is built from TRBV30 and TRBJ1-5, with no clear D. Trimming shortened V by 2 bases and J by 1 base, and 15 bases separated the two germline ends. This CDR3 is built from 16 residues. Looked up from germline, CDR1 is GTSNPN and CDR2 is SVGIG (reference sequence).

This clone is labeled medium-sized (0.01 to 0.1%). This specimen includes other DNA sequences encoding the same CDR3. The chain carries TRBV21-1 and TRBJ2-7; the D call in the table, TRBD1, was not verified against the DNA. TRBV21-1 represents a pseudogene. The CDR3 consists of 16 residues. CDR3 bases: TGTGCCAGCAGCAAAGGGTGGGGCAGAGTAGGCTACGAGCAGTACTTC. Its translation is CASSKGWGRVGYEQYF.

The rearrangement joins TRBV29-1 to TRBJ1-2, with D uncertain. V was clipped by 7 bases and J by 12 bases, with 18 bases between them. Germline CDR1 is SQVTM and CDR2 is ANQGSEA. The length of the CDR3 is 11 residues. CDR3 sequence: CSADTDYGNTF. The CDR3 region has the DNA TGCAGCGCAGACACGGATTATGGTAACACCTTC.

V gene TRBV28 combines with J gene TRBJ2-7, with 12 bases aligning to TRBD1. CDR3 size: 17 residues. Trimming cost V 7 bases and J 5 bases; bases outside gene matches: 15. Germline loops: CDR1 MDHEN, CDR2 SYDVKM. CDR3 region: CASTSFGTGGVENEQYF. The CDR3 DNA is TGTGCCAGCACCTCTTTTGGGACAGGGGGCGTTGAGAACGAGCAGTACTTC.

The rearrangement uses TRBV18 and TRBJ2-2; no clear D gene. The CDR3 is 16 amino acids. V was cut by 3 bases and J by 2 bases, with 13 bases left in between. From germline, CDR1 is KGHSH and CDR2 LQKENI. As DNA, the CDR3 is TGTGCCAGCTCACCCGCGGCAGGCCTAAACACCGGGGAGCTGTTTTTT. The encoded protein is CASSPAAGLNTGELFF.

This clone occurred once. The chain has TRBV10-1 and TRBJ2-7; 8 bases align to TRBD1. Germline assignment: CDR1 WNHNN and CDR2 SYGVQD (reference sequence). The CDR3 is 12 residues long. The V gene end was trimmed by 4 bases and the J gene end by 11 bases; junction bases not matched to a gene: 7. The CDR3 spells CASSAGQGPEYF. In DNA, the CDR3 is TGCGCCAGCAGTGCCGGACAGGGACCCGAGTACTTC.